This T cell receptor beta chain was profiled in a study of CD8+CD57+ T cells in acquired aplastic anemia. Findings and limits, study-wide: Patients and controls shared 25 to 35 CD8+ CDR3 sequences, highly expressed in patients.

Individuals selected for sequencing had exhibited CD8+CD57+ cell expansion on flow cytometry. This clonotype occurred a few times. Its antigen is not known. No conserved phenylalanine or tryptophan ends this CDR3, so it is likely a read error. The DNA is omitted, as the CDR3 cannot be located on it reliably, and the CDR3 follows TCRdb's listing. It was genomic DNA that served as the template for profiling TCR beta VDJ and CDR3. In TCRdb, the reads were re-called with MiXCR into one record per CDR3 protein. Counted here are 250,000 to 350,000 distinct CDR3 sequences, roughly 61% occurring once; the ten biggest clones make up roughly 1.2%. This sequence was found in a human donor with aplastic anemia. What was sequenced was sorted CD4+, CD8+, or CD8+CD57+ T cells (not recorded which) from PBMCs.

CDR3 region: CASTPTKNR. The chain joins TRBV3-1 to TRBJ2-7; no check of the table's D call, TRBD1, against the DNA was made. The CDR3 is 9 residues long, ends included. CDR1 is LGHDT, CDR2 YNNKEL, per germline (reference sequence).